This T cell receptor beta chain was obtained from a study of cytomegalovirus exposure and HLA in healthy donors. Overall study findings and caveats: The study put some 160 TCR beta chains on its list as cytomegalovirus-associated. Among immune exposure information, only CMV serostatus was available.

The V and J ends lost 5 bases and 5 bases respectively, with 15 bases between them. The CDR3 is 14 residues long. Germline V lookup: CDR1 SEHNR, CDR2 FQNEAQ (reference sequence). The PCR contained 60 Vbeta and 13 Jbeta primers. Profiling relied on immunoSEQ multiplex PCR, and the TCRdb table lists in-frame clones only, not all of them. The profile covers around 150,000 clones, with roughly three quarters appearing a single time and roughly 3.6% taken by the ten largest. Likely unrecorded immune exposures existed in these nominally healthy donors. As concerns this clone: Its antigen is not known.

The sequence was collected from a human donor in good health. V and J are TRBV7-9 and TRBJ1-2; D is ambiguous. The sample taken for sequencing was PBMCs. CDR3 DNA: TGTGCCAGCAGCACCCAATCGGGAAGTTATGGCTACACCTTC. The encoded protein is CASSTQSGSYGYTF.